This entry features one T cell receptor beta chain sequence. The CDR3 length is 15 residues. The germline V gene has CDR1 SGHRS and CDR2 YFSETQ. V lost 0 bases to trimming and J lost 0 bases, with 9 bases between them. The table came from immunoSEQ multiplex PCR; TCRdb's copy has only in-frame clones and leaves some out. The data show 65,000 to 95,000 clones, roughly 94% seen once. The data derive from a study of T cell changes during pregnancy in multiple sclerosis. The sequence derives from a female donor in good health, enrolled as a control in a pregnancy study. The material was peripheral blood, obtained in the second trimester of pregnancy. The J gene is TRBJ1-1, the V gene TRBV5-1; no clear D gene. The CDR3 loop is CASSLGETVNTEAFF. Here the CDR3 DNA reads TGCGCCAGCAGCTTGGGAGAAACGGTGAACACTGAAGCTTTCTTT.